These 12 T cell receptor beta chains were sequenced from one sample in a study of blood T cells in healthy people across ages. Using a J-beta primer mix together with a sample-barcoded 5' primer, a second PCR was run for about 6 to 12 cycles. TCRdb itself ran the 5' RACE reads through MiXCR, one entry per CDR3 protein. The sample carries about 1.6 million distinct CDR3 sequences, almost 35% recorded once. Sequenced material: blood. Receptors originate from a woman aged 25 to 39 in good health.

The chain has TRBV20-1 and TRBJ2-3, with 11 bases aligning to TRBD2. The germline CDR1 and CDR2 sequences are DFQATT and SNEGSKA (reference sequence). With V trimmed by 3 bases and J by 4 bases, 6 bases remained unmatched. The length of the CDR3 is 15 residues. This CDR3 reads CSARSLAGGADTQYF. The DNA of the CDR3 is TGCAGTGCTAGGAGCCTAGCGGGGGGTGCAGATACGCAGTATTTT.

This sequence joins TRBV7-3 and TRBJ2-7, with 10 bases that match TRBD1. The J call is uncertain, as TRBJ2-5 better fits the DNA end. The CDR3 runs 15 residues. Germline V gene sequence: CDR1 SGHTA, CDR2 FQGTGA. The CDR3 protein is CASSFFHGQGVTQYF. CDR3 nucleotide sequence: TGTGCCAGCAGCTTTTTCCACGGACAGGGGGTGACCCAGTACTTC.

The chain has TRBV27 and TRBJ1-2; D possibly corresponds to TRBD1 (6 bases). CDR3 length equals 15 residues. V lost 2 bases to trimming and J lost 5 bases, with 15 bases between them. CDR1 is MNHEY and CDR2 is SMNVEV in the germline V gene (reference sequence). This CDR3 reads CASSLKGDKTYGYTF. The CDR3 DNA follows: TGTGCCAGCAGTTTAAAAGGGGACAAGACTTATGGCTACACCTTC.

The rearrangement joins TRBV20-1 to TRBJ2-7; the match to TRBD2 covers 8 bases. V lost 8 bases to trimming and J lost 1 base; unmatched junction nucleotides: 7. Germline V CDR1 and CDR2: DFQATT, SNEGSKA (reference sequence). This CDR3 region has 13 residues. DNA of the CDR3: TGCAGTCCGACCAGCGGGGGATCCTACGAGCAGTACTTC. It specifies CSPTSGGSYEQYF.

The V call is TRBV19, the J call TRBJ1-2; D gene unclear. Looked up from germline, CDR1 is LNHDA and CDR2 is SQIVND (reference sequence). This CDR3 is built from 12 residues. Trimming removed 2 bases from V and 7 bases from J, with 8 bases in between. DNA for the CDR3: TGTGCCAGTAGTATACGGGGATCTGGCTACACCTTC. This translates into CASSIRGSGYTF.

This clonotype was recorded many times. The CDR3: CASTRTGNQPQHF. For the CDR3, the DNA is TGTGCCAGCACACGGACGGGGAATCAGCCCCAGCATTTT. The V gene is TRBV6-6, the J gene TRBJ1-5; D is ambiguous. V lost 7 bases to trimming and J lost 4 bases, with 11 bases between them. The V gene's germline CDR1 is MNHNY and CDR2 SVGAGI (reference sequence). The CDR3 has 13 residues.

This clonotype occurred a few times. The gene calls are TRBV20-1 and TRBJ2-3; TRBD1 matches 7 bases. Germline CDR1 reads DFQATT; CDR2 reads SNEGSKA (reference sequence). The trim removed 5 bases at V and 1 base at J, leaving 6 bases unmatched. CDR3 length: 14 amino acids. The CDR3 here is CSAPDRSGTDTQYF. The CDR3 DNA sequence: TGCAGTGCTCCGGACAGGTCTGGCACAGATACGCAGTATTTT.

The chain couples TRBV4-2 to TRBJ2-1; D gene uncertain. Trimming took 3 bases from V and 14 from J, leaving 17 bases between them. This CDR3 spans 13 amino acids. Germline CDR1 and CDR2: LGHNA and YNFKEQ. Here the CDR3 DNA reads TGTGCCAGCAGCCAGGCCAAAGGGTCTACGGAGTTCTTC. Translated, it gives CASSQAKGSTEFF.

The chain employs TRBV5-5 and TRBJ2-4; 9 nucleotides align to TRBD1. The DNA end lines up better with TRBJ2-7; the J call may be wrong. Germline assignment: CDR1 SGHKS and CDR2 YYEKEE (reference sequence). The CDR3 has 14 residues. CDR3 DNA sequence: TGTGCCAGCTCCCCGGACAGGGGTTTCTACGAGCAGTACTTC. Its protein is CASSPDRGFYEQYF.

The chain combines TRBV3-1 with TRBJ2-5; D may be TRBD1 or TRBD2 (5 bases each). This CDR3 spans 18 amino acids. V lost 4 bases and J lost 1, with 22 bases in between. Germline lookup yields CDR1 LGHDT and CDR2 YNNKEL (reference sequence). For the CDR3, the DNA is TGTGCCAGCAGCCGGTACAAAATTATAGGTGGGGGCCAAGAGACCCAGTACTTC. Translating it yields CASSRYKIIGGGQETQYF.

Only a few counts were recorded for this clonotype. The chain carries TRBV6-6 and TRBJ2-5; 11 bases are a match to TRBD2. V lost 2 bases and J lost 3; bases outside the gene matches: 2. CDR3 length: 15 residues. Looked up from germline, CDR1 is MNHNY and CDR2 is SVGAGI (reference sequence). The CDR3 loop reads CASSYPTSGKETQYF. In DNA, the CDR3 is TGTGCCAGCAGTTACCCGACTAGCGGGAAAGAGACCCAGTACTTC.

J is TRBJ2-7 and V is TRBV27, with D possibly TRBD1 on 7 matching bases. CDR3 length: 16 amino acids. V dropped 3 bases and J dropped 2 bases, with 17 bases sitting between them. Germline V gene lookup returns CDR1 MNHEY and CDR2 SMNVEV (reference sequence). The CDR3 DNA follows: TGTGCCAGCAGTTTGATCGGGCAGGGGGAGGCCTACGAGCAGTACTTC. Residues: CASSLIGQGEAYEQYF.